This T cell receptor beta chain was obtained from a study of identical twins. General study findings and limits: Fewer insertions marked abundant cord blood beta clonotypes; young adult naive trended weakly, memory not at all.

Using its own MiXCR run on the 5' RACE reads, TCRdb lists one record per CDR3 protein. The table includes about 660,000 distinct CDR3 sequences, approximately 9% detected once. This clonotype appeared a few times. Its matching antigen is unknown. The CDR3 spans 13 residues. V lost 4 bases to trimming and J lost 1 base, with 8 bases between them. Germline values: CDR1 SNHLY, CDR2 FYNNEI. This sample also belongs to another study, concerning yellow fever vaccine responses in identical twins. That source notes: Among the twins, the vaccine T cell response reportedly seemed partly convergent and partly personalized.

This clonotype originated in a woman aged 18 to 35 in good health. The specimen was PBMCs. The V gene is TRBV2, the J gene TRBJ2-7; no reliable D call. CDR3 region: CASSGVESYEQYF. In nucleotides, the CDR3 is TGTGCCAGCAGTGGGGTGGAATCCTACGAGCAGTACTTC. Variable domain in full (rest from reference TRBV2 and TRBJ2-7): EPEVTQTPSHQVTQMGQEVILRCVPISNHLYFYWYRQILGQKVEFLVSFYNNEISEKSEIFDDQFSVERPDGSNFTLKIRSTKLEDSAMYFCASSGVESYEQYFGPGTRLTVT.